This T cell receptor beta chain was identified during a study of cytomegalovirus exposure and HLA in healthy donors. Study details: The same platform used for the 500 to 850 first-cohort repertoires was also used for the 90 to 150 validation repertoires, as a later analysis reported.

Study results and caveats: The tendency of first-cohort TCR clusters to co-occur in the 120 or so validation repertoires was identified by a subsequent analysis.

This CDR3 has 17 residues. The germline V gene encodes CDR1 SEHNR and CDR2 FQNEAQ (reference sequence). V lost 4 bases to trimming and J lost 1 base; unmatched junction nucleotides: 10. Some clones are missing from TCRdb's copy, which holds only in-frame ones; the method was immunoSEQ multiplex PCR. The sample records 100,000 to 150,000 clones, roughly 89% being singletons. About this clone: Its antigen is unknown.

The TCR was taken from a woman aged 18-30 years in good health and CMV-seronegative. The V and J genes are TRBV7-9 and TRBJ1-2, with 9 bases identical to TRBD1. The sequencing sample was made of PBMCs. CDR3 bases: TGTGCCAGCAGCTCGGACAGGGGTGTAGGGTATAACTATGGCTACACCTTC. Protein: CASSSDRGVGYNYGYTF.